This record covers a single T cell receptor (beta chain). Clones were read by immunoSEQ multiplex PCR, and TCRdb kept only the in-frame ones, dropping some. The sample includes about 76,000 clones, about four fifths of them seen just once. Germline V gene lookup returns CDR1 SGHTA and CDR2 FQGTGA. V lost 6 bases, J lost 0 bases, and 5 bases stayed unmatched. CDR3 size: 15 residues. The data stem from a study of blood T cell repertoires in COVID-19. Sequencing used peripheral blood. The chain uses TRBV7-3 and TRBJ2-1; 7 nucleotides align to TRBD2. The source of this sequence is a woman in her fifties or sixties with acute or convalescent COVID-19. The CDR3 region is CASRSGGSSYNEQFF. The CDR3, as DNA: TGTGCCAGCAGGTCGGGGGGTAGCTCCTACAATGAGCAGTTCTTC.